This T cell receptor (beta chain) emerged from a study of shared clonotypes between healthy human individuals. About the study: Three plates each covered CD4 naive and memory; CD8 naive two, CD8 memory one.

The CDR3 has 13 residues. The junction had 3 bases not matched to a gene; V was cut back by 5 bases and J by 2 bases. Germline loops: CDR1 SGHAT, CDR2 FQNNGV. With respect to this clone: Antigen specificity is unknown. Other DNA sequences from this sample encode an identical CDR3 as well.

TCRdb's table, derived via immunoSEQ multiplex PCR, lists solely in-frame clones and lacks some. This sample has 760,000 or so clones; 96% occur once, and the top ten carry less than 0.25%. Naive CD8 cells were CD45RO-negative, positively selected for CCR7, excluding terminally differentiated effector memory CD45RA+ cells. Whole-study findings and limits: Non-shared clonotypes had lower generation probabilities than clonotypes shared by all four sorted-subset donors. The sharing of roughly 5% of naive CD4 clonotypes was seen across a few donors.

Specimen: naive CD8+ T cells sorted from blood. The sequence was obtained from a man younger than 40 in good health. The rearrangement joins TRBV11-2 to TRBJ2-7; 7 positions match TRBD1. The CDR3 spells CASSLGTAYEQYF. In DNA, the CDR3 is TGTGCCAGCAGCCTTGGGACAGCCTACGAGCAGTACTTC.